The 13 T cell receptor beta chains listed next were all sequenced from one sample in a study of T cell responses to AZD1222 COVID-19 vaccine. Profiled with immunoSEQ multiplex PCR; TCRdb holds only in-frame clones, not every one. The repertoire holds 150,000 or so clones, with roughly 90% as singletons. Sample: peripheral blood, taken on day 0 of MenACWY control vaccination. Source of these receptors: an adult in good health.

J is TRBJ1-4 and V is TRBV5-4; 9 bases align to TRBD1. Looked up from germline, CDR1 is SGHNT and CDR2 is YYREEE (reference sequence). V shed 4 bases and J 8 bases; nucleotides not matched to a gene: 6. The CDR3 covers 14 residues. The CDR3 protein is CASSKDRGEEKLFF. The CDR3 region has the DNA TGTGCCAGCAGCAAGGACAGGGGTGAAGAAAAACTGTTTTTT.

The DNA of the CDR3 is TGTGCCAGCAGCGATGGACAGCATCAGCCCCAGCATTTT. It yields the protein CASSDGQHQPQHF. The chain employs TRBV5-6 and TRBJ1-5, with D possibly TRBD1 on 6 matching bases. Germline V gene data show CDR1 as SGHDT and CDR2 as YYEEEE. The V end lost 4 bases, the J end lost 5 bases, and 10 bases lay between the germline ends. This CDR3 has 13 amino acids.

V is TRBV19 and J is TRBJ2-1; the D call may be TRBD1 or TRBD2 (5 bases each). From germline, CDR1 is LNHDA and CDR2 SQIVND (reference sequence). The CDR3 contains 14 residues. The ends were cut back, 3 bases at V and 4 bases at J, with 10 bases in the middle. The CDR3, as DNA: TGTGCCAGTAGTATGGGGGTCGGATACAATGAGCAGTTCTTC. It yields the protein CASSMGVGYNEQFF.

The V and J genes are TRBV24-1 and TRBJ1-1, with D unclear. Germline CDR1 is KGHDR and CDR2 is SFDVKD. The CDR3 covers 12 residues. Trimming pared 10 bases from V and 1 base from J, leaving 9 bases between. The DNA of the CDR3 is TGTGCCACAGCGACCAGGAACACTGAAGCTTTCTTT. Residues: CATATRNTEAFF.

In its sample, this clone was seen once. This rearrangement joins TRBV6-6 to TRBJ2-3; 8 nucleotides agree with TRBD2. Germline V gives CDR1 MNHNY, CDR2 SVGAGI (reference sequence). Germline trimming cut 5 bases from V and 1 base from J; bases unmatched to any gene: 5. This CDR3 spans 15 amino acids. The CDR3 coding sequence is TGTGCCAGCAGTATGCTACTAGCGGGCACAGATACGCAGTATTTT. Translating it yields CASSMLLAGTDTQYF.

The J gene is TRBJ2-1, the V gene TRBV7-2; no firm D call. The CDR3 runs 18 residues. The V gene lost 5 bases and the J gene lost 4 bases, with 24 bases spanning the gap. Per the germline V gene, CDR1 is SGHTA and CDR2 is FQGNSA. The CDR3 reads CASSPDPRQVHFYNEQFF. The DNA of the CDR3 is TGTGCCAGCAGCCCCGACCCGCGCCAGGTTCACTTTTACAATGAGCAGTTCTTC.

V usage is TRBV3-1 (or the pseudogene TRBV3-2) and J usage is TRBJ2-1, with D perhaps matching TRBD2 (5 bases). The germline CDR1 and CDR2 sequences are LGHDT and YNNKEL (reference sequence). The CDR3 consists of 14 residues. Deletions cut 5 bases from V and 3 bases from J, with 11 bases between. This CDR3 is CASSYGVYYNEQFF. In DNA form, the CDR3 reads TGTGCCAGCAGCTACGGGGTTTACTACAATGAGCAGTTCTTC.

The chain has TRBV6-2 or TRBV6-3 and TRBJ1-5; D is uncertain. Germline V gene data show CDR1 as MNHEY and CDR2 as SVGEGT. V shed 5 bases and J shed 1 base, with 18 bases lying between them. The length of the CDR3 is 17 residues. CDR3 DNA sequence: TGTGCCAGCAGTCCGTTTCCCCCGGGTGCGAGCAATCAGCCCCAGCATTTT. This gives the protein CASSPFPPGASNQPQHF.

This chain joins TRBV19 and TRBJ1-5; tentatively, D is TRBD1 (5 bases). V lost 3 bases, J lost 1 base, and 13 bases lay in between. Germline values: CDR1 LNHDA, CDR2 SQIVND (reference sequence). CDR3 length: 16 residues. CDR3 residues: CASSIWTGGSNQPQHF. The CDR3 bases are TGTGCCAGTAGTATTTGGACCGGGGGGAGCAATCAGCCCCAGCATTTT.

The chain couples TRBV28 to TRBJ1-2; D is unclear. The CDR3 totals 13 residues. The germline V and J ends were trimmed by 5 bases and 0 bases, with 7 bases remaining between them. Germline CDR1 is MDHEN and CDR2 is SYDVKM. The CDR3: CASSANPNYGYTF. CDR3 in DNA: TGTGCCAGCAGTGCGAACCCTAACTATGGCTACACCTTC.

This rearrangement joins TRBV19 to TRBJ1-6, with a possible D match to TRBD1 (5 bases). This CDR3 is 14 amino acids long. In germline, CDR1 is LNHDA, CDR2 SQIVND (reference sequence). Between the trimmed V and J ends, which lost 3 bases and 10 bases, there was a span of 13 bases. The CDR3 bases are TGTGCCAGTAGTATCGGAACGAGGGGCTCACCCCTCCACTTT. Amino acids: CASSIGTRGSPLHF.

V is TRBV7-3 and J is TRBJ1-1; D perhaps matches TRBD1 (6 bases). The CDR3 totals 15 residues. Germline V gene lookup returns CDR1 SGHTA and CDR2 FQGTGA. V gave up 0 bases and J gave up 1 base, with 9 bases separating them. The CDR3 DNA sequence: TGTGCCAGCAGCTTAACGGGGGGGCCGAACACTGAAGCTTTCTTT. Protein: CASSLTGGPNTEAFF.

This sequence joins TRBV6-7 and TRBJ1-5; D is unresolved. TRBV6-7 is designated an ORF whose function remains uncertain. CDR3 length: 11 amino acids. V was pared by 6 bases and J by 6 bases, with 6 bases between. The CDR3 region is CASSHCQPQHF. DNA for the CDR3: TGTGCCAGCAGCCACTGTCAGCCCCAGCATTTT.